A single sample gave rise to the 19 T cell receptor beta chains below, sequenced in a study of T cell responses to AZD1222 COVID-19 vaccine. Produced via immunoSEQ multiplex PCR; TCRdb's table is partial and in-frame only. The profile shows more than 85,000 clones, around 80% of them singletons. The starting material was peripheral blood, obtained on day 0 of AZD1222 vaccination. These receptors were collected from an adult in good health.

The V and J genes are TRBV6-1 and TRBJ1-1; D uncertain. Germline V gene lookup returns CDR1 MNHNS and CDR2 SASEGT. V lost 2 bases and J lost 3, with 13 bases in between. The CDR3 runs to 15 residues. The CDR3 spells CASSETPWEDTEAFF. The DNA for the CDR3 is TGTGCCAGCAGTGAAACACCGTGGGAGGACACTGAAGCTTTCTTT.

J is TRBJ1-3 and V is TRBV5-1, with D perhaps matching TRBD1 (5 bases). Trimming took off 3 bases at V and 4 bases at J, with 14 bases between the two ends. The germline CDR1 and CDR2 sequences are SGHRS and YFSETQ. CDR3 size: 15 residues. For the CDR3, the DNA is TGCGCCAGCAGCTCGGGACGGGGGACGGGAAACACCATATATTTT. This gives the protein CASSSGRGTGNTIYF.

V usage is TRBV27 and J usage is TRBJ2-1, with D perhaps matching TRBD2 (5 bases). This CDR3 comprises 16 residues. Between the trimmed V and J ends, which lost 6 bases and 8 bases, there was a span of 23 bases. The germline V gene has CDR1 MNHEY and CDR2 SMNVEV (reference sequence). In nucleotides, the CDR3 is TGTGCCAGCAGCCGCGGCCCAAGCGGTGGAGAGGATGAGCAGTTCTTC. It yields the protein CASSRGPSGGEDEQFF.

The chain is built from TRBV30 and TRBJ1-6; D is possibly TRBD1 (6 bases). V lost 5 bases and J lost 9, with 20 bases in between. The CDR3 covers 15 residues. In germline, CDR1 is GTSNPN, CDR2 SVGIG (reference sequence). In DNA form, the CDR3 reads TGTGCCTGGGCCCTTACAGGGTTGGGGGGTTCACCCCTCCACTTT. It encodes CAWALTGLGGSPLHF. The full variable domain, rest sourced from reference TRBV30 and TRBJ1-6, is SQTIHQWPATLVQPVGSPLSLECTVEGTSNPNLYWYRQAAGRGLQLLFYSVGIGQISSEVPQNLSASRPQDRQFILSSKKLLLSDSGFYLCAWALTGLGGSPLHFGNGTRLTVT.

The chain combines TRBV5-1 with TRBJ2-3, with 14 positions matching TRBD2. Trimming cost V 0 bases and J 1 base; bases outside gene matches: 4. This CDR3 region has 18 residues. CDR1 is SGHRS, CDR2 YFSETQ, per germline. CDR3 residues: CASSLGLAGGLGTDTQYF. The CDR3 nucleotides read TGCGCCAGCAGCTTGGGACTAGCGGGAGGGCTTGGCACAGATACGCAGTATTTT.

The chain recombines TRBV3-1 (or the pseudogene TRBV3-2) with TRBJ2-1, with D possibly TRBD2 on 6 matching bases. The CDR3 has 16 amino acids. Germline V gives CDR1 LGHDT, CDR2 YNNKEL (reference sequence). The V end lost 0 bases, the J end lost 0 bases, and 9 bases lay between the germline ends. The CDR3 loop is CASSQEGGISYNEQFF. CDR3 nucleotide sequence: TGTGCCAGCAGCCAAGAGGGCGGGATCTCCTACAATGAGCAGTTCTTC.

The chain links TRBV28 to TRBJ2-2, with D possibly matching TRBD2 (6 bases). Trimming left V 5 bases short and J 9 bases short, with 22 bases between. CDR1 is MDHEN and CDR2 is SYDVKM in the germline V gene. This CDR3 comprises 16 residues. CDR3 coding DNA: TGTGCCAGCAGTATCGGAGGGGAAAATAGTGTTCGGGAGCTGTTTTTT. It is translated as CASSIGGENSVRELFF.

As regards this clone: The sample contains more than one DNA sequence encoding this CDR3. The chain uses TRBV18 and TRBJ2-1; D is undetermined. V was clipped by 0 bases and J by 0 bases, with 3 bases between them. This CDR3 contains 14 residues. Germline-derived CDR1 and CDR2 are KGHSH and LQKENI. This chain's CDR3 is CASSPPSSYNEQFF. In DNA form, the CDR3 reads TGTGCCAGCTCACCACCTTCCTCCTACAATGAGCAGTTCTTC.

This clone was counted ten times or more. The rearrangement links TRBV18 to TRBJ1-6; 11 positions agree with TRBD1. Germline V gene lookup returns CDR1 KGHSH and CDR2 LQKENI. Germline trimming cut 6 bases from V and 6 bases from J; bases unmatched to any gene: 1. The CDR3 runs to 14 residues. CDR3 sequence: CASSGTGGNSPLHF. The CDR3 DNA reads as TGTGCCAGCTCTGGGACAGGGGGTAATTCACCCCTCCACTTT.

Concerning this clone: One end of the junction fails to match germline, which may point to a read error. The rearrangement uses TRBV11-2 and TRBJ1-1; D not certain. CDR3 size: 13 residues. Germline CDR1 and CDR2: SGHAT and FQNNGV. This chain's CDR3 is CASSVSLNTEAFF. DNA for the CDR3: TGTGCCAGCAGCGTCTCCTTGAATACTGAAGCTTTCTTT.

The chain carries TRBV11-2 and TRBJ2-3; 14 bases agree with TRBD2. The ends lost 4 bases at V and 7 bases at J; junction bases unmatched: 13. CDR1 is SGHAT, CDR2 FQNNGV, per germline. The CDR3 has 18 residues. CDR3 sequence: CASSSPGGTSGSSYTQYF. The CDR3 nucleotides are TGTGCCAGCAGCTCCCCGGGGGGGACTAGCGGGAGTAGTTATACGCAGTATTTT.

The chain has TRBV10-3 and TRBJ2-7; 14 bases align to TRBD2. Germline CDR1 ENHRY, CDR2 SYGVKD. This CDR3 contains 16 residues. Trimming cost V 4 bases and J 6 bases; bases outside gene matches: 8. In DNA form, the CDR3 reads TGTGCCATCAGTGGGACTAGCGGGAGGAAGTCAGGCGAGCAGTACTTC. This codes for CAISGTSGRKSGEQYF.

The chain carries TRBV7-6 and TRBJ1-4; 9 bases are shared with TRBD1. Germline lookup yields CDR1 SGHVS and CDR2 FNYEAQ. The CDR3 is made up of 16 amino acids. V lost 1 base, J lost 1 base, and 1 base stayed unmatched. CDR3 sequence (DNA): TGTGCCAGCAGCTTAGGGACAGGGGAAACTAATGAAAAACTGTTTTTT. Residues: CASSLGTGETNEKLFF. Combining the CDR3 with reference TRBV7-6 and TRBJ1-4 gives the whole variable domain GAGVSQSPRYKVTKRGQDVALRCDPISGHVSLYWYRQALGQGPEFLTYFNYEAQQDKSGLPNDRFSAERPEGSISTLTIQRTEQRDSAMYRCASSLGTGETNEKLFFGSGTQLSVL.

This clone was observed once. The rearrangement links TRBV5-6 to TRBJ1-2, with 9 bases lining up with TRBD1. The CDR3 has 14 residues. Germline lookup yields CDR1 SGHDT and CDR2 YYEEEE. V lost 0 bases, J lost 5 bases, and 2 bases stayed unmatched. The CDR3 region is CASSLDRGQYGYTF. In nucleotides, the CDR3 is TGTGCCAGCAGCTTGGACAGGGGGCAATATGGCTACACCTTC.

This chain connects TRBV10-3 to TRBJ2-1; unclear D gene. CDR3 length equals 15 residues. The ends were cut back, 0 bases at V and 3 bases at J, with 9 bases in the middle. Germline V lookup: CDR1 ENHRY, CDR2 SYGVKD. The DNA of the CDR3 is TGTGCCATCAGTGAGTCGGCCGGAAACTACAATGAGCAGTTCTTC. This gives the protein CAISESAGNYNEQFF.

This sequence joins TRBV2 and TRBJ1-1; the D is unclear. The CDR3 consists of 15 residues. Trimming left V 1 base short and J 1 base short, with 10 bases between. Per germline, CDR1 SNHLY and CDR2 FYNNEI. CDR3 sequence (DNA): TGTGCCAGCAGTGAAGAAGAGCAGAAGAACACTGAAGCTTTCTTT. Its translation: CASSEEEQKNTEAFF.

The CDR3: CASSQSLAGTYQETQYF. DNA for the CDR3: TGCGCCAGCAGCCAGTCTCTAGCGGGAACGTACCAAGAGACCCAGTACTTC. This chain links TRBV4-1 with TRBJ2-5, with 9 nucleotides matching TRBD2. V shed 3 bases, J shed 0 bases, and the junction held 8 bases outside the gene matches. Per germline, CDR1 MGHRA and CDR2 YSYEKL. This CDR3 has 17 amino acids.

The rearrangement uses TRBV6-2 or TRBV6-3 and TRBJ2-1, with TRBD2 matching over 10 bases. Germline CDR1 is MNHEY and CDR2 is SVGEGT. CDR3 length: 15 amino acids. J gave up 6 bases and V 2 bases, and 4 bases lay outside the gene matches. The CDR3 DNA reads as TGTGCCAGCAGTTACGGGGCTAGCGGGAGCAATGAGCAGTTCTTC. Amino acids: CASSYGASGSNEQFF.

The chain's CDR3 is CASSQPGGGTEAFF. CDR3 sequence (DNA): TGTGCCAGCAGTCAACCAGGAGGCGGCACTGAAGCTTTCTTT. The J gene is TRBJ1-1, the V gene TRBV28; D ambiguous. V was clipped by 5 bases and J by 4 bases, with 14 bases between them. In germline, CDR1 is MDHEN, CDR2 SYDVKM. The CDR3 extends over 14 amino acids.